This T cell receptor beta chain was observed in a study of blood T cell repertoires in COVID-19. Background on the study: There were acute and convalescent COVID-19 samples, and they came from the United States, Italy and Spain.

Germline V lookup: CDR1 SQVTM, CDR2 ANQGSEA. The CDR3 extends over 12 amino acids. V was clipped by 6 bases and J by 11 bases, with 14 bases between them. Libraries were prepared by immunoSEQ multiplex PCR; TCRdb keeps only in-frame clonotypes and omits some of them. The table has 200,000 to 250,000 clones, about four fifths seen once. This receptor was obtained from an elderly woman with acute or convalescent COVID-19. Sequencing input: peripheral blood. V usage is TRBV29-1 and J usage is TRBJ1-6; D might be TRBD1 (5 bases). The CDR3 nucleotides read TGCAGCGTACAGGATGGATTGACACCCCTCCACTTT. This translates into CSVQDGLTPLHF.